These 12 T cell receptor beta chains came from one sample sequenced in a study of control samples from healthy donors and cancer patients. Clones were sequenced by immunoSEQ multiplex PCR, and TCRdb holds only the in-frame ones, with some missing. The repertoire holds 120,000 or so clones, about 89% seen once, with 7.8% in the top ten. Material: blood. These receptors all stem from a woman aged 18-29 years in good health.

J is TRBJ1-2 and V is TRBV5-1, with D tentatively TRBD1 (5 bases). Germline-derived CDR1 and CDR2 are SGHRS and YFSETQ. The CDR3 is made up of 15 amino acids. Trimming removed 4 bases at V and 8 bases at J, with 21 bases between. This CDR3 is CASSLGQGGSYGYTF. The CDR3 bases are TGCGCCAGCAGCCTCGGGCAGGGCGGGTCTTACGGCTACACCTTC. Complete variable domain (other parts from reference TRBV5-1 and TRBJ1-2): KAGVTQTPRYLIKTRGQQVTLSCSPISGHRSVSWYQQTPGQGLQFLFEYFSETQRNKGNFPGRFSGRQFSNSRSEMNVSTLELGDSALYLCASSLGQGGSYGYTFGSGTRLTVV.

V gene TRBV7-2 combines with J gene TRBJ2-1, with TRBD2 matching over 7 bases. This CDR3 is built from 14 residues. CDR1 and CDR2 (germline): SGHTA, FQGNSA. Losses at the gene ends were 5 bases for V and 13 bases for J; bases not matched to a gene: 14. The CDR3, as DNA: TGTGCCAGCAGCCCTAGGTCTCCGGGGGGAACACAGTTCTTC. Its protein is CASSPRSPGGTQFF.

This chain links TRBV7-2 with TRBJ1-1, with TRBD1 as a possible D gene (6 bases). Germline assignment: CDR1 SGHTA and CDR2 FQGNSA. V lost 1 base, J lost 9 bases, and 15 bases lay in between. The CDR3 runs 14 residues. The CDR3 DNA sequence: TGTGCCAGCAGCTTAGGGACAGCCGACCCTAAAGCTTTCTTT. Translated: CASSLGTADPKAFF.

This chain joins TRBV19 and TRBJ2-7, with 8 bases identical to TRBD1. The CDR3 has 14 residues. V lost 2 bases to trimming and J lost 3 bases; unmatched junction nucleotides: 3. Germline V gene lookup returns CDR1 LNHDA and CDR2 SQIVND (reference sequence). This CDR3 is CASSIRTGHYEQYF. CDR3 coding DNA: TGTGCCAGTAGTATAAGGACAGGGCACTACGAGCAGTACTTC.

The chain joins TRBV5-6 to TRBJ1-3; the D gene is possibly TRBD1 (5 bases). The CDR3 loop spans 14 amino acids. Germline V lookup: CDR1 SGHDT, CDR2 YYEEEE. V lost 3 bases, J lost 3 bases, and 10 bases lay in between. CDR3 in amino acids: CASSWGTFGNTIYF. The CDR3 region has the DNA TGTGCCAGCAGCTGGGGGACGTTTGGAAACACCATATATTTT.

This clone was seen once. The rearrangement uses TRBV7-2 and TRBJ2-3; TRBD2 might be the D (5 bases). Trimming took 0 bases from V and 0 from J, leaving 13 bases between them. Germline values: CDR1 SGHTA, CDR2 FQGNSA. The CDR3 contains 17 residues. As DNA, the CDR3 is TGTGCCAGCAGCTTAGCGCGGATGAGGGCCAGCACAGATACGCAGTATTTT. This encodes CASSLARMRASTDTQYF.

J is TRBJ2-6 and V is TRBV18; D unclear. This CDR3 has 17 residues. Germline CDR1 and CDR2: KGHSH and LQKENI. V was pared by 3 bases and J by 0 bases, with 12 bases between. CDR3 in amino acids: CASSPRVGSSGANVLTF. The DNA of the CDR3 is TGTGCCAGCTCACCCCGGGTCGGAAGCTCTGGGGCCAACGTCCTGACTTTC.

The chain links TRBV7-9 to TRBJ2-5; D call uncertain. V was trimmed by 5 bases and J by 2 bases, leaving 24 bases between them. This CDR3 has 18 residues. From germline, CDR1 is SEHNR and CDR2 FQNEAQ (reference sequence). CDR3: CASSPALPNLVSQETQYF. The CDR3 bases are TGTGCCAGCAGCCCAGCGCTACCCAATCTGGTGTCTCAAGAGACCCAGTACTTC.

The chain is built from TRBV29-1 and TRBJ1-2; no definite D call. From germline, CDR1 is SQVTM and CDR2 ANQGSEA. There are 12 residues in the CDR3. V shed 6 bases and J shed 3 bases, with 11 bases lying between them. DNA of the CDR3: TGCAGCGTGCCCATCATGCACTATGGCTACACCTTC. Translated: CSVPIMHYGYTF.

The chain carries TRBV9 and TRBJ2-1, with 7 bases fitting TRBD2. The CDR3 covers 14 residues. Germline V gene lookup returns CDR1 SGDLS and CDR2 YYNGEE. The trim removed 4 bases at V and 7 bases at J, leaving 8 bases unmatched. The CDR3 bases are TGTGCCAGCAGCACGAAGACTAGCCCAAATGAGCAGTTCTTC. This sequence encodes CASSTKTSPNEQFF.

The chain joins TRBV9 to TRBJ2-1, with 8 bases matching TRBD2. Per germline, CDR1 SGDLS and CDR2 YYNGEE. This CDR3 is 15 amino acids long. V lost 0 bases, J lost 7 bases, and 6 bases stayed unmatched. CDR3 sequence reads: CASSVAPAGANEQFF. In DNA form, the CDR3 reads TGTGCCAGCAGCGTAGCTCCAGCGGGGGCTAATGAGCAGTTCTTC. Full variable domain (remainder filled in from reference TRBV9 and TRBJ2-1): DSGVTQTPKHLITATGQRVTLRCSPRSGDLSVYWYQQSLDQGLQFLIQYYNGEERAKGNILERFSAQQFPDLHSELNLSSLELGDSALYFCASSVAPAGANEQFFGPGTRLTVL.

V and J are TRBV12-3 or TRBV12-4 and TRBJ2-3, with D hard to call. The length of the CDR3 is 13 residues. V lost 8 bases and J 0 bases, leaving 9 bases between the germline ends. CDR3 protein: CASVYQSTDTQYF. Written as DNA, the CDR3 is TGTGCCAGCGTTTATCAGAGCACAGATACGCAGTATTTT.